This passage covers 31 T cell receptor beta chains from one sample sequenced in a study of response to subunit inactivated influenza vaccine. TCRdb ran MiXCR on the RT-PCR reads and lists one entry per CDR3 protein. The repertoire holds roughly 780,000 distinct CDR3 sequences, with about a fifth as singletons. The sequencing used PBMCs from blood, collected roughly 5 days after vaccination. The receptors were sampled from a man aged 50 or older who received an inactivated influenza vaccine.

In DNA, the CDR3 is TGTGCCAGCAGCCGGGGGGGACCGGACTATGGCTACACCTTC. Protein product: CASSRGGPDYGYTF. V and J are TRBV11-2 and TRBJ1-2; a possible D gene is TRBD1 (5 bases). The V gene's germline CDR1 is SGHAT and CDR2 FQNNGV. The CDR3 totals 14 residues. The V gene lost 5 bases and the J gene lost 3 bases, with 13 bases spanning the gap.

The chain employs TRBV3-1 and TRBJ2-1; 16 bases are a match to TRBD2. The germline gives CDR1 LGHDT, CDR2 YNNKEL (reference sequence). The CDR3 spans 18 residues. The trim removed 0 bases at V and 4 bases at J, leaving 3 bases unmatched. CDR3 in amino acids: CASSQEGLAGGIYNEQFF. CDR3 coding DNA: TGTGCCAGCAGCCAAGAGGGACTAGCGGGAGGGATTTACAATGAGCAGTTCTTC.

This clonotype turned up a few times. V is TRBV11-1 and J is TRBJ2-5; the match to TRBD2 covers 10 bases. Germline loops: CDR1 SGHAT, CDR2 FQDESV (reference sequence). Germline trimming cut 2 bases from V and 2 bases from J; bases unmatched to any gene: 11. CDR3 size: 18 residues. The CDR3, as DNA: TGTGCCAGCAGCTTAATCAGCGGGAGGGCCTATTCGCAAGAGACCCAGTACTTC. This codes for CASSLISGRAYSQETQYF.

This clonotype was counted a few times. The V call is TRBV7-2, the J call TRBJ2-2, with D unresolved. CDR3 length: 13 amino acids. Germline V gives CDR1 SGHTA, CDR2 FQGNSA. Trimming pared 1 base from V and 11 bases from J, leaving 11 bases between. CDR3 in DNA: TGTGCCAGCAGCTTAGTATTGCCTGGAGAGCTGTTTTTT. Its protein is CASSLVLPGELFF.

This clonotype was seen more than once but under ten times. This chain uses TRBV4-2 with TRBJ2-1; possibly TRBD2 for D (5 bases). Germline CDR1 is LGHNA and CDR2 is YNFKEQ. This CDR3 spans 17 amino acids. V was trimmed by 3 bases and J by 2 bases, leaving 17 bases between them. The CDR3 nucleotides read TGTGCCAGCAGCCAGGGGAGTACCGAAGCGACCTACAATGAGCAGTTCTTC. It codes for CASSQGSTEATYNEQFF.

The sample holds a few counts of this clonotype. V gene TRBV29-1 combines with J gene TRBJ1-1; 7 bases map to TRBD1. Per germline, CDR1 SQVTM and CDR2 ANQGSEA. The V and J ends lost 6 bases and 1 base, in that order; junction bases with no gene match: 5. This CDR3 has 13 amino acids. CDR3 DNA: TGCAGCGTATTGGGACAGAAGAACACTGAAGCTTTCTTT. It yields the protein CSVLGQKNTEAFF.

The chain joins TRBV10-3 to TRBJ2-1, with TRBD2 matching 15 bases. The CDR3 sequence is 14 residues long. Germline loops: CDR1 ENHRY, CDR2 SYGVKD. Trimming took 8 bases from V and 5 from J; bases not matched to a gene: 1. The CDR3 nucleotides read TGTGCCATCCGGACTAGCGGGAGGGACAATGAGCAGTTCTTC. It specifies CAIRTSGRDNEQFF.

This clonotype was picked up many times. The genes are TRBV29-1 and TRBJ2-2, with TRBD1 identical over 7 bases. Germline lookup yields CDR1 SQVTM and CDR2 ANQGSEA. J lost 3 bases, V lost 5 bases, and 6 bases had no gene match. This CDR3 is built from 14 residues. CDR3 residues: CSVTPGTDTGELFF. For the CDR3, the DNA is TGCAGCGTTACACCCGGGACAGACACCGGGGAGCTGTTTTTT.

This clonotype has more than one count but fewer than ten. The gene calls are TRBV7-2 and TRBJ2-1, with 7 bases that match TRBD2. Trimming cost V 3 bases and J 6 bases; bases outside gene matches: 8. Germline CDR1 and CDR2: SGHTA and FQGNSA. The CDR3 is made up of 15 amino acids. The CDR3 reads CASSFTGLPTNEQFF. CDR3 bases: TGTGCCAGCAGCTTCACGGGACTACCCACCAATGAGCAGTTCTTC.

The rearrangement uses TRBV20-1 and TRBJ2-3, with 7 bases aligning to TRBD2. J lost 2 bases, V lost 0 bases, and 5 bases had no gene match. This CDR3 spans 15 amino acids. Germline loops: CDR1 DFQATT, CDR2 SNEGSKA (reference sequence). The CDR3, as DNA: TGCAGTGCTAGAGACCCGGGACTATACACAGATACGCAGTATTTT. Its translation: CSARDPGLYTDTQYF.

This clonotype was seen only a few times. The DNA for the CDR3 is TGCAGTGCTCCTAGGGGGCAGGTTTATGGCTACACCTTC. This sequence encodes CSAPRGQVYGYTF. V is TRBV20-1 and J is TRBJ1-2, with 7 bases lining up with TRBD1. Germline V gene data show CDR1 as DFQATT and CDR2 as SNEGSKA (reference sequence). There are 13 residues in the CDR3. J lost 5 bases, V lost 5 bases, and 8 bases had no gene match.

This clonotype showed up many times. The chain employs TRBV4-2 and TRBJ2-1; 12 bases match TRBD2. Germline V gene data show CDR1 as LGHNA and CDR2 as YNFKEQ. Losses at the gene ends were 3 bases for V and 9 bases for J; bases not matched to a gene: 9. The CDR3 contains 16 residues. The DNA of the CDR3 is TGTGCCAGCAGCCACGGGCTAGCGGGAGGGAACATTGAGCAGTTCTTC. Translation gives CASSHGLAGGNIEQFF.

This chain joins TRBV6-1 and TRBJ2-3; 12 bases map to TRBD1. This CDR3 has 14 amino acids. CDR1 MNHNS and CDR2 SASEGT come from the germline V gene. Losses at the gene ends were 11 bases for V and 2 bases for J; bases not matched to a gene: 5. CDR3 DNA: TGTGCCGGGGACAGGGGGCTCAACACAGATACGCAGTATTTT. Residues: CAGDRGLNTDTQYF.

The gene calls are TRBV12-3 or TRBV12-4 and TRBJ1-1, with D hard to call. There are 12 residues in the CDR3. Trimming cost V 6 bases and J 3 bases, with 8 bases left between them. CDR3 protein: CASRSTYTEAFF. CDR3 coding DNA: TGTGCCAGCAGGTCAACGTACACTGAAGCTTTCTTT.

The V call is TRBV4-2, the J call TRBJ1-6; the D gene is possibly TRBD1 (5 bases). The V end was cut by 6 bases, the J end by 14 bases, with 17 bases between. Germline V gives CDR1 LGHNA, CDR2 YNFKEQ. The CDR3 contains 13 residues. The CDR3 is CASRVGPREALHF. The CDR3 region has the DNA TGTGCCAGCAGAGTGGGACCACGGGAGGCCCTCCACTTT.

This clonotype was found a few times. The J gene is TRBJ1-5, the V gene TRBV4-3; D ambiguous. The V end was cut by 0 bases, the J end by 3 bases, with 12 bases between. The CDR3 consists of 16 residues. Germline CDR1 is LGHNA and CDR2 is YSLEER. CDR3 DNA: TGCGCCAGCAGCCAAGACCCAAACCGGGACAATCAGCCCCAGCATTTT. It translates to CASSQDPNRDNQPQHF.

This clonotype was seen only a few times. V gene TRBV7-2 combines with J gene TRBJ1-1; no clear D. CDR3 length: 13 residues. CDR1 and CDR2 (germline): SGHTA, FQGNSA. Trimming removed 0 bases from V and 7 bases from J, with 9 bases in between. In DNA, the CDR3 is TGTGCCAGCAGCTTAGCGCAAGAAAATGAAGCTTTCTTT. It codes for CASSLAQENEAFF.

This clonotype was counted a few times. The J gene is TRBJ1-1, the V gene TRBV10-3; possible D gene TRBD1, 5 bases. The germline CDR1 and CDR2 sequences are ENHRY and SYGVKD. The CDR3 is 12 amino acids. The V and J ends lost 3 bases and 5 bases respectively, with 7 bases between them. CDR3 amino acids: CAISDWGTEAFF. Written as DNA, the CDR3 is TGTGCCATCAGTGATTGGGGGACTGAAGCTTTCTTT.

The chain is built from TRBV5-5 and TRBJ2-3, with 9 bases identical to TRBD2. Germline V lookup: CDR1 SGHKS, CDR2 YYEKEE (reference sequence). CDR3 length equals 17 residues. The ends lost 0 bases at V and 0 bases at J; junction bases unmatched: 5. CDR3 residues: CASSLGSGGASTDTQYF. In DNA, the CDR3 is TGTGCCAGCAGCTTGGGTAGCGGGGGTGCTAGCACAGATACGCAGTATTTT.

This clonotype has ten or more counts. This rearrangement joins TRBV12-3 or TRBV12-4 to TRBJ2-6; D uncertain. CDR3 length: 13 amino acids. The V end lost 3 bases, the J end lost 2 bases, and 2 bases lay between the germline ends. CDR3 protein: CASSFPGANVLTF. In nucleotides, the CDR3 is TGTGCCAGCAGTTTTCCTGGGGCCAACGTCCTGACTTTC.

J is TRBJ1-4 and V is TRBV7-2; TRBD1 matches 9 bases. CDR3 length: 17 residues. Germline lookup yields CDR1 SGHTA and CDR2 FQGNSA. Trimming at V came to 4 bases and at J to 5 bases, leaving 11 bases not matched to a gene. The CDR3 DNA follows: TGTGCCAGCAGCTCCACAGGGGGCGCTAGAATAAATGAAAAACTGTTTTTT. It yields the protein CASSSTGGARINEKLFF.

This clonotype was counted a few times. V is TRBV20-1 and J is TRBJ2-1; D is tentatively TRBD1 or TRBD2 (5 bases each). Trimming shortened V by 6 bases and J by 7 bases, and 19 bases separated the two germline ends. The CDR3 loop spans 14 amino acids. The V gene's germline CDR1 is DFQATT and CDR2 SNEGSKA (reference sequence). CDR3 in DNA: TGCAGTGCGAACCCCGGGACCCATGGTAATGAGCAGTTCTTC. Its translation: CSANPGTHGNEQFF.

This clonotype has only a few counts. This sequence joins TRBV27 and TRBJ2-2, with D unclear. Germline CDR1 is MNHEY and CDR2 is SMNVEV (reference sequence). Trimming took 6 bases from V and 6 from J, leaving 17 bases between them. This CDR3 comprises 15 residues. CDR3 amino acids: CASSPAWLRAGELFF. In DNA, the CDR3 is TGTGCCAGCAGCCCCGCATGGTTACGTGCCGGGGAGCTGTTTTTT.

This clonotype was seen a handful of times. The chain is built from TRBV4-3 and TRBJ2-7; D perhaps matches TRBD2 (5 bases). The CDR3 has 16 residues. V was clipped by 1 base and J by 3 bases, with 16 bases between them. Germline CDR1 reads LGHNA; CDR2 reads YSLEER. CDR3 amino acids: CASSQAPRGTFYEQYF. CDR3 coding DNA: TGCGCCAGCAGCCAAGCCCCCCGGGGAACTTTCTACGAGCAGTACTTC.

This clonotype was recorded a few times. The CDR3 DNA reads TGTGCCAGCAGTGAAGAGGGGGCAGGGGTTGAGCAGTACTTC. It encodes CASSEEGAGVEQYF. This chain connects TRBV6-1 to TRBJ2-7; 7 nucleotides match TRBD1. The length of the CDR3 is 14 residues. V lost 1 base to trimming and J lost 7 bases; unmatched junction nucleotides: 7. The V gene's germline CDR1 is MNHNS and CDR2 SASEGT.

This clonotype has a handful of counts. The J gene is TRBJ2-5, the V gene TRBV4-2; weak D call: TRBD1 (6 bases). Germline assignment: CDR1 LGHNA and CDR2 YNFKEQ. Trimming cost V 5 bases and J 1 base, with 11 bases left between them. The CDR3 is 14 residues long. The CDR3 sequence is CASSIGQFQETQYF. In DNA, the CDR3 is TGTGCCAGCAGCATAGGACAGTTCCAAGAGACCCAGTACTTC.

Comments on this clonotype: A clone one base away is much larger, so this may be a read error. The chain couples TRBV12-3 or TRBV12-4 to TRBJ1-5, with D unclear. Deletions cut 6 bases from V and 1 base from J, with 7 bases between. This CDR3 has 13 amino acids. CDR3 nucleotides: TGTGCCAGCAGGGACCGCAGCAATCAGCCCCAGCATTTT. This encodes CASRDRSNQPQHF.

This clonotype was seen only a few times. The J gene is TRBJ1-5, the V gene TRBV7-2; no clear D. V lost 3 bases to trimming and J lost 5 bases, with 8 bases between them. The V gene's germline CDR1 is SGHTA and CDR2 FQGNSA. This CDR3 contains 13 residues. CDR3 residues: CASSFWTDQPQHF. In nucleotides, the CDR3 is TGTGCCAGCAGCTTCTGGACGGATCAGCCCCAGCATTTT.

This clonotype was recorded a few times. CDR3 DNA sequence: TGTGCCAGCAGCAACAGGAGGGCGGGGGGCGTCACAGATACGCAGTATTTT. Residues: CASSNRRAGGVTDTQYF. The rearrangement joins TRBV7-2 to TRBJ2-3; 8 bases are shared with TRBD2. Trimming took 5 bases from V and 2 from J; bases not matched to a gene: 12. The CDR3 length is 17 residues. The V gene's germline CDR1 is SGHTA and CDR2 FQGNSA.

This clonotype was recorded a few times. This chain links TRBV5-4 with TRBJ1-1; TRBD1 aligns across 8 bases. V was clipped by 4 bases and J by 5 bases; unmatched bases: 7. The length of the CDR3 is 14 residues. CDR1 and CDR2 (germline): SGHNT, YYREEE (reference sequence). The DNA for the CDR3 is TGTGCCAGCAGCCATAGGACAGGGACGACTGAAGCTTTCTTT. Amino acid sequence: CASSHRTGTTEAFF.

The table lists this clonotype with many counts. Here the CDR3 DNA reads TGCAGTGCTAGTCCCGAGAATGAAAAACTGTTTTTT. It specifies CSASPENEKLFF. V is TRBV20-1 and J is TRBJ1-4; the D is unclear. Germline V lookup: CDR1 DFQATT, CDR2 SNEGSKA (reference sequence). The CDR3 is made up of 12 amino acids. The V end was cut by 3 bases, the J end by 5 bases, with 7 bases between.